Each of the 26 T cell receptor beta chains below was sequenced from the same sample in a study of shared clonotypes between healthy human individuals. Measured with immunoSEQ multiplex PCR; TCRdb has only the in-frame clones, and not every one. The sample records around 700,000 clones, over 65% being singletons. The sample consisted of memory CD4+ T cells sorted from blood. Subset specified: CD45RA-negative fraction. All receptors come from a woman aged 25 to 45 in good health.

The chain combines TRBV28 with TRBJ1-5; 8 bases are a match to TRBD1. V was clipped by 6 bases and J by 5 bases; unmatched bases: 3. The CDR3 runs 13 residues. Per the germline V gene, CDR1 is MDHEN and CDR2 is SYDVKM. The CDR3 coding sequence is TGTGCCAGCAGGCAGGGGGCGCATCAGCCCCAGCATTTT. It specifies CASRQGAHQPQHF.

This clone turned up a few times. The same CDR3 is also encoded by other DNA sequences in this sample. The chain combines TRBV18 with TRBJ2-7; 9 nucleotides match TRBD1. The CDR3 is 15 residues long. Per the germline V gene, CDR1 is KGHSH and CDR2 is LQKENI. The junction had 1 base not matched to a gene; V was cut back by 0 bases and J by 1 base. The CDR3 sequence: CASSPPGQGSYEQYF. DNA of the CDR3: TGTGCCAGCTCACCACCGGGACAGGGATCCTACGAGCAGTACTTC.

The CDR3 loop is CASSLLISGANVLTF. In DNA form, the CDR3 reads TGTGCCAGCAGTTTATTGATCTCTGGGGCCAACGTCCTGACTTTC. V gene TRBV6-5 combines with J gene TRBJ2-6, with no clear D. Germline V gene data show CDR1 as MNHEY and CDR2 as SVGAGI. V was pared by 4 bases and J by 0 bases, with 7 bases between. This CDR3 has 15 residues.

The chain has TRBV29-1 and TRBJ1-1; a weak D match, TRBD1 (6 bases). The germline CDR1 and CDR2 sequences are SQVTM and ANQGSEA. The CDR3 runs 13 residues. The CDR3 region has the DNA TGCAGTGCCTCGTCAGGGGAATTTACTGAAGCTTTCTTT. Translated: CSASSGEFTEAFF.

This clone was picked up many times. The rearrangement links TRBV7-2 to TRBJ2-7; 7 bases line up with TRBD2. This CDR3 contains 15 residues. The trim removed 3 bases at V and 2 bases at J, leaving 7 bases unmatched. CDR1 is SGHTA and CDR2 is FQGNSA in the germline V gene. CDR3: CASSLGSSGAYEQYF. The CDR3 region has the DNA TGTGCCAGCAGCTTGGGGTCTAGCGGAGCCTACGAGCAGTACTTC. Filled out from reference TRBV7-2 and TRBJ2-7, the complete variable domain reads GAGVSQSPSNKVTEKGKDVELRCDPISGHTALYWYRQSLGQGLEFLIYFQGNSAPDKSGLPSDRFSAERTGGSVSTLTIQRTQQEDSAVYLCASSLGSSGAYEQYFGPGTRLTVT.

The genes are TRBV28 and TRBJ2-2; D remains ambiguous. In germline, CDR1 is MDHEN, CDR2 SYDVKM. Trimming took 7 bases from V and 3 from J, leaving 12 bases between them. CDR3 length equals 14 residues. The CDR3 coding sequence is TGTGCCAGCACGGCAGAGTGGGACACCGGGGAGCTGTTTTTT. The encoded protein is CASTAEWDTGELFF.

The chain couples TRBV4-1 to TRBJ2-5; 11 bases align to TRBD2. Germline values: CDR1 MGHRA, CDR2 YSYEKL. The CDR3 consists of 18 residues. The J segment lost 4 bases and the V segment lost 1 base, leaving 11 bases of the junction unmatched. CDR3 region: CASSQVYPSSGRGETQYF. The CDR3 DNA is TGCGCCAGCAGCCAAGTCTACCCGAGTAGCGGGAGGGGAGAGACCCAGTACTTC.

The genes are TRBV28 and TRBJ1-2; D is possibly TRBD1 (5 bases). Trimming removed 5 bases at V and 3 bases at J, with 13 bases between. Germline values: CDR1 MDHEN, CDR2 SYDVKM. This CDR3 has 14 amino acids. CDR3: CASSEGPPYYGYTF. The CDR3, as DNA: TGTGCCAGCAGTGAGGGACCGCCTTACTATGGCTACACCTTC.

The V call is TRBV5-1, the J call TRBJ2-3; 10 bases align to TRBD1. This CDR3 region has 15 residues. CDR1 and CDR2 from the germline V gene are SGHRS and YFSETQ. After removal of 4 bases from V and 1 base from J, the junction contained 3 bases not matched to a gene. CDR3 sequence (DNA): TGCGCCAGCAGCCGGGGGACAGGGGGCACAGATACGCAGTATTTT. Its translation: CASSRGTGGTDTQYF.

The sample holds a few counts of this clone. V is TRBV5-8 and J is TRBJ2-1; 8 bases line up with TRBD1. The germline gives CDR1 SGHTS, CDR2 YDEGEE. The CDR3 is 12 residues long. The V gene end was trimmed by 4 bases and the J gene end by 7 bases; junction bases not matched to a gene: 1. The CDR3 protein is CASSGTGNEQFF. CDR3 coding DNA: TGTGCCAGCAGCGGGACAGGAAATGAGCAGTTCTTC.

The chain recombines TRBV19 with TRBJ2-5, with 7 positions matching TRBD2. Germline trimming cut 6 bases from V and 2 bases from J; bases unmatched to any gene: 9. This CDR3 has 15 residues. The V gene's germline CDR1 is LNHDA and CDR2 SQIVND (reference sequence). CDR3 sequence reads: CASSGRAGKQETQYF. Written as DNA, the CDR3 is TGTGCCAGTAGCGGTCGAGCGGGAAAGCAAGAGACCCAGTACTTC.

The chain links TRBV6-5 to TRBJ2-2; D is perhaps TRBD1 or TRBD2 (5 bases each). V dropped 0 bases and J dropped 1 base, with 9 bases sitting between them. The CDR3 totals 16 residues. Germline CDR1 and CDR2: MNHEY and SVGAGI. The chain's CDR3 is CASSYSMGENTGELFF. The CDR3 region has the DNA TGTGCCAGCAGTTACTCTATGGGGGAGAACACCGGGGAGCTGTTTTTT.

The rearrangement links TRBV6-1 to TRBJ1-2, with TRBD1 identical over 10 bases. V lost 11 bases, J lost 8 bases, and 8 bases stayed unmatched. The germline V gene has CDR1 MNHNS and CDR2 SASEGT. The CDR3 runs 12 residues. The CDR3 reads CAGMDRGLGYTF. DNA of the CDR3: TGTGCCGGGATGGACAGGGGGTTGGGCTACACCTTC.

The chain combines TRBV7-5 with TRBJ2-7; the DNA was not used to check the table's D call, TRBD1. TRBV7-5 is described as a pseudogene. This CDR3 region has 18 residues. The CDR3 region is CVRSENAVRDSDSLEQYF. CDR3 sequence (DNA): TGTGTCAGAAGCGAAAATGCCGTCCGGGACAGCGATTCACTCGAGCAGTACTTC.

The CDR3 nucleotides read TGTGCCATCAGTGAAGAACAACCCTACGAGCAGTACTTC. Translated: CAISEEQPYEQYF. The V call is TRBV10-3, the J call TRBJ2-5; D is unclear. The DNA matches TRBJ2-7 better at its end, which makes the J call doubtful. The CDR3 totals 13 residues. Germline V gene lookup returns CDR1 ENHRY and CDR2 SYGVKD.

The chain is built from TRBV27 and TRBJ1-2; the D is unclear. V was pared by 4 bases and J by 7 bases, with 16 bases between. In germline, CDR1 is MNHEY, CDR2 SMNVEV (reference sequence). The CDR3 length is 14 residues. CDR3 loop: CASSSTVRKIGYTF. The DNA for the CDR3 is TGTGCCAGCAGTTCTACAGTCCGCAAGATTGGCTACACCTTC.

The genes are TRBV2 and TRBJ2-1, with a tentative D call TRBD1 (6 bases). Germline CDR1 reads SNHLY; CDR2 reads FYNNEI. The ends were cut back, 4 bases at V and 9 bases at J, with 19 bases in the middle. The CDR3 runs 15 residues. Here the CDR3 DNA reads TGTGCCAGCAGTGGATCCTTCTCAGGGGCGGCTGAGCAGTTCTTC. Translating it yields CASSGSFSGAAEQFF. Looking up the rest from reference TRBV2 and TRBJ2-1 gives the full variable domain: EPEVTQTPSHQVTQMGQEVILRCVPISNHLYFYWYRQILGQKVEFLVSFYNNEISEKSEIFDDQFSVERPDGSNFTLKIRSTKLEDSAMYFCASSGSFSGAAEQFFGPGTRLTVL.

J is TRBJ2-1 and V is TRBV11-2, with a possible D match to TRBD2 (5 bases). Germline CDR1 is SGHAT and CDR2 is FQNNGV. CDR3 length equals 11 residues. Trimming left V 5 bases short and J 12 bases short, with 11 bases between. The CDR3 nucleotides are TGTGCCAGCAGCCCCGGGGTAGGGCAGTTCTTC. Translating gives CASSPGVGQFF.

This clone was counted once. This chain uses TRBV28 with TRBJ1-4, with TRBD1 matching over 7 bases. Germline CDR1 and CDR2: MDHEN and SYDVKM. Trimming took 3 bases from V and 3 from J; bases not matched to a gene: 7. The CDR3 length is 16 residues. CDR3 loop: CASSFRAGGANEKLFF. The CDR3 bases are TGTGCCAGCAGTTTTAGAGCAGGGGGTGCTAATGAAAAACTGTTTTTT.

V usage is TRBV5-1 and J usage is TRBJ2-2; perhaps TRBD1 as D (5 bases). Germline V gene sequence: CDR1 SGHRS, CDR2 YFSETQ. Between the trimmed V and J ends, which lost 0 bases and 5 bases, there was a span of 11 bases. This CDR3 comprises 15 residues. The CDR3 reads CASSLGQPHTGELFF. In DNA form, the CDR3 reads TGCGCCAGCAGCTTGGGACAGCCTCATACCGGGGAGCTGTTTTTT.

The CDR3 sequence: CASSSSSSLAGDYNEQFF. CDR3 nucleotides: TGTGCCAGCAGCTCCTCGAGCTCTCTAGCGGGAGACTACAATGAGCAGTTCTTC. The genes are TRBV13 and TRBJ2-1; TRBD2 aligns across 10 bases. V shed 4 bases and J 3 bases; nucleotides not matched to a gene: 12. This CDR3 contains 18 residues. Germline V gene sequence: CDR1 PRHDT, CDR2 FYEKMQ (reference sequence).

This clone was picked up one time. The rearrangement joins TRBV5-1 to TRBJ1-2; D is possibly TRBD1 (6 bases). The V end lost 0 bases, the J end lost 1 base, and 10 bases lay between the germline ends. This CDR3 has 15 residues. Germline assignment: CDR1 SGHRS and CDR2 YFSETQ. The CDR3: CASSLGTDINYGYTF. CDR3 in DNA: TGCGCCAGCAGCTTGGGGACAGACATTAACTATGGCTACACCTTC.

The CDR3 region is CASSIATGSSNQPQHF. For the CDR3, the DNA is TGTGCCAGTAGTATAGCCACAGGGAGTTCCAATCAGCCCCAGCATTTT. The V gene is TRBV19, the J gene TRBJ1-5; tentatively, D is TRBD1 (6 bases). The length of the CDR3 is 16 residues. Between the trimmed V and J ends, which lost 1 base and 3 bases, there was a span of 13 bases. The germline V gene has CDR1 LNHDA and CDR2 SQIVND (reference sequence).

This chain links TRBV21-1 with TRBJ2-2; the DNA was not compared with TRBD2, the D call given in the table. TRBV21-1 is marked as a pseudogene. The CDR3 length is 17 residues. The CDR3 sequence: CASSAPSADSNTGELFF. The CDR3 DNA reads TGTGCCAGCAGCGCTCCCTCCGCGGATTCGAACACCGGGGAGCTGTTTTTT.

V gene TRBV5-4 combines with J gene TRBJ2-1, with 8 nucleotides matching TRBD1. Trimming at V came to 0 bases and at J to 6 bases, leaving 8 bases not matched to a gene. This CDR3 has 16 amino acids. CDR1 SGHNT and CDR2 YYREEE come from the germline V gene (reference sequence). CDR3 nucleotides: TGTGCCAGCAGCTTGGAGTCCGGGACAGGTATCAATGAGCAGTTCTTC. As protein: CASSLESGTGINEQFF.

This clone occurred a few times. The rearrangement joins TRBV29-1 to TRBJ2-3; TRBD1 matches 7 bases. The V gene's germline CDR1 is SQVTM and CDR2 ANQGSEA. CDR3 length: 12 amino acids. The V and J ends lost 7 bases and 5 bases, in that order; junction bases with no gene match: 6. The CDR3 bases are TGCAGCGCCGGACAGGCGGGAGATACGCAGTATTTT. It specifies CSAGQAGDTQYF.